This passage covers 30 T cell receptor beta chains from one sample sequenced in a study of cytotoxic CD8 clonotypes in ibrutinib-treated CLL. Here immunoSEQ multiplex PCR was the method, and the copy in TCRdb shows in-frame clones only, minus some. The sample includes 200,000 to 250,000 clones, more than 70% of them seen just once. The source was PBMCs, collected after 12 months of ibrutinib treatment. These receptors were collected from a human donor with chronic lymphocytic leukemia.

This chain joins TRBV2 and TRBJ1-3; D is undetermined. Germline loops: CDR1 SNHLY, CDR2 FYNNEI. The CDR3 length is 14 residues. V was clipped by 4 bases and J by 0 bases, with 7 bases between them. The CDR3: CASSGTVSGNTIYF. CDR3 coding DNA: TGTGCCAGCAGTGGAACAGTCTCTGGAAACACCATATATTTT.

V is TRBV2 and J is TRBJ1-2; D gene uncertain. Germline loops: CDR1 SNHLY, CDR2 FYNNEI. The CDR3 is made up of 12 amino acids. The germline V and J ends were trimmed by 6 bases and 4 bases, with 9 bases remaining between them. The CDR3 here is CASRESPYGYTF. The CDR3 region has the DNA TGTGCCAGCAGGGAGTCCCCCTATGGCTACACCTTC. Filled out from reference TRBV2 and TRBJ1-2, the complete variable domain reads EPEVTQTPSHQVTQMGQEVILRCVPISNHLYFYWYRQILGQKVEFLVSFYNNEISEKSEIFDDQFSVERPDGSNFTLKIRSTKLEDSAMYFCASRESPYGYTFGSGTRLTVV.

The chain has TRBV11-2 and TRBJ2-7, with 7 bases aligning to TRBD1. The trim removed 4 bases at V and 1 base at J, leaving 4 bases unmatched. The germline V gene encodes CDR1 SGHAT and CDR2 FQNNGV. This CDR3 region has 14 residues. The CDR3 sequence is CASSSLTGSYEQYF. Here the CDR3 DNA reads TGTGCCAGCAGCTCGCTGACAGGGTCCTACGAGCAGTACTTC. Full variable domain (rest looked up from reference TRBV11-2 and TRBJ2-7): EAGVAQSPRYKIIEKRQSVAFWCNPISGHATLYWYQQILGQGPKLLIQFQNNGVVDDSQLPKDRFSAERLKGVDSTLKIQPAKLEDSAVYLCASSSLTGSYEQYFGPGTRLTVT.

Written as DNA, the CDR3 is TGTGCCAGCCGACGGGGGAGGACCCGCTCTGGGGAGCTGTTTTTT. As protein: CASRRGRTRSGELFF. V usage is TRBV13 and J usage is TRBJ2-2; D perhaps matches TRBD2 (6 bases). This CDR3 region has 15 residues. The germline V gene has CDR1 PRHDT and CDR2 FYEKMQ (reference sequence). V lost 8 bases, J lost 8 bases, and 21 bases lay in between.

The rearrangement uses TRBV11-3 and TRBJ2-3; D gene unclear. From germline, CDR1 is SGHNT and CDR2 YENEEA. The germline V and J ends were trimmed by 4 bases and 4 bases, with 6 bases remaining between them. CDR3 size: 12 residues. DNA for the CDR3: TGTGCCAGCAGCTCGACGCCAGATACGCAGTATTTT. It translates to CASSSTPDTQYF.

This chain uses TRBV4-1 with TRBJ1-5, with no clear D. Deletions cut 0 bases from V and 5 bases from J, with 14 bases between. This CDR3 is built from 16 residues. Germline V gives CDR1 MGHRA, CDR2 YSYEKL. The CDR3 spells CASSQDHPTPYQPQHF. CDR3 bases: TGCGCCAGCAGCCAAGATCACCCGACGCCGTATCAGCCCCAGCATTTT.

V is TRBV9 and J is TRBJ2-7; 8 positions agree with TRBD1. This CDR3 region has 15 residues. With 1 base clipped from V and 3 bases from J, the junction kept 6 bases outside the gene matches. The germline CDR1 and CDR2 sequences are SGDLS and YYNGEE. The CDR3 loop reads CASSVSGTGHYEQYF. CDR3 DNA: TGTGCCAGCAGCGTATCCGGGACAGGCCACTACGAGCAGTACTTC. The full variable domain, in which reference TRBV9 and TRBJ2-7 provide the parts outside the CDR3, is DSGVTQTPKHLITATGQRVTLRCSPRSGDLSVYWYQQSLDQGLQFLIQYYNGEERAKGNILERFSAQQFPDLHSELNLSSLELGDSALYFCASSVSGTGHYEQYFGPGTRLTVT.

This clone was seen a handful of times. The rearrangement links TRBV4-1 to TRBJ2-7; TRBD2 agrees at 11 bases. The CDR3 is made up of 16 amino acids. The V gene end was trimmed by 0 bases and the J gene end by 2 bases; junction bases not matched to a gene: 3. The germline gives CDR1 MGHRA, CDR2 YSYEKL. In DNA form, the CDR3 reads TGCGCCAGCAGCCAAGATTATAGCGGGGGGGCCTACGAGCAGTACTTC. As protein: CASSQDYSGGAYEQYF.

This chain joins TRBV4-1 and TRBJ1-3; D unclear. CDR1 MGHRA and CDR2 YSYEKL come from the germline V gene. V lost 0 bases and J lost 0, with 9 bases in between. This CDR3 region has 16 residues. CDR3 in amino acids: CASSQDSRPSGNTIYF. CDR3 DNA: TGCGCCAGCAGCCAAGATTCCCGTCCCTCTGGAAACACCATATATTTT.

The chain links TRBV2 to TRBJ1-6; the match to TRBD1 covers 7 bases. Germline V lookup: CDR1 SNHLY, CDR2 FYNNEI. This CDR3 is built from 15 residues. Trimming removed 5 bases from V and 10 bases from J; junction bases left unmatched: 11. The CDR3 DNA follows: TGTGCCAGCAGTCTCCTCTCAGGGGGGCAGTCACCCCTCCACTTT. Translating it yields CASSLLSGGQSPLHF.

This chain uses TRBV27 with TRBJ2-1, with D possibly called TRBD1 or TRBD2 (5 bases each). Trimming left V 3 bases short and J 6 bases short, with 12 bases between. There are 14 residues in the CDR3. CDR1 and CDR2 from the germline V gene are MNHEY and SMNVEV (reference sequence). CDR3 region: CASSFKSGTNEQFF. The CDR3, as DNA: TGTGCCAGCAGTTTCAAGTCAGGGACCAATGAGCAGTTCTTC.

The chain carries TRBV10-3 and TRBJ1-1; D call uncertain. V lost 8 bases and J 0 bases, leaving 7 bases between the germline ends. Germline V gene sequence: CDR1 ENHRY, CDR2 SYGVKD. CDR3 size: 12 residues. CDR3 amino acids: CAIGGVNTEAFF. For the CDR3, the DNA is TGTGCCATCGGTGGGGTGAACACTGAAGCTTTCTTT.

The V and J genes are TRBV7-2 and TRBJ2-1, with 7 bases lining up with TRBD2. V shed 3 bases, J shed 3 bases, and the junction held 5 bases outside the gene matches. CDR1 is SGHTA, CDR2 FQGNSA, per germline. CDR3 length: 15 residues. CDR3 in amino acids: CASSLQSSGYNEQFF. The CDR3 nucleotides are TGTGCCAGCAGCTTGCAATCTAGCGGCTACAATGAGCAGTTCTTC.

The rearrangement links TRBV2 to TRBJ1-2; D unresolved. Germline lookup yields CDR1 SNHLY and CDR2 FYNNEI. The length of the CDR3 is 14 residues. V was shortened by 7 bases and J by 0 bases, with 12 bases between the two germline ends. The CDR3 spells CASKRELANYGYTF. The CDR3 DNA sequence: TGTGCCAGCAAGAGGGAATTAGCTAACTATGGCTACACCTTC.

J is TRBJ2-5 and V is TRBV7-6; 9 bases are shared with TRBD2. J lost 1 base, V lost 2 bases, and 8 bases had no gene match. Germline lookup yields CDR1 SGHVS and CDR2 FNYEAQ. The CDR3 runs to 17 residues. CDR3 DNA: TGTGCCAGCAGCTTAAGGAGTCCAGCGGGGGGCCAAGAGACCCAGTACTTC. Amino acid sequence: CASSLRSPAGGQETQYF.

The rearrangement joins TRBV7-6 to TRBJ2-7; D uncertain. V was trimmed by 0 bases and J by 0 bases, leaving 12 bases between them. Looked up from germline, CDR1 is SGHVS and CDR2 is FNYEAQ. The CDR3 is made up of 16 amino acids. CDR3 residues: CASSLAGFRSSYEQYF. DNA for the CDR3: TGTGCCAGCAGCTTAGCGGGCTTTAGGAGCTCCTACGAGCAGTACTTC.

The chain employs TRBV7-9 and TRBJ1-5; 9 nucleotides line up with TRBD1. Looked up from germline, CDR1 is SEHNR and CDR2 is FQNEAQ (reference sequence). Trimming at V came to 5 bases and at J to 5 bases, leaving 4 bases not matched to a gene. The CDR3 consists of 14 residues. CDR3 sequence: CASSQGQGYQPQHF. The CDR3 DNA is TGTGCCAGCAGCCAGGGACAGGGCTATCAGCCCCAGCATTTT.

CDR3: CASSLAEGYNEQFF. CDR3 nucleotide sequence: TGCGCCAGCAGCTTGGCGGAGGGTTACAATGAGCAGTTCTTC. J is TRBJ2-1 and V is TRBV5-1; a weak D match, TRBD2 (6 bases). The CDR3 is 14 amino acids. Germline-derived CDR1 and CDR2 are SGHRS and YFSETQ. Trimming cost V 0 bases and J 4 bases, with 8 bases left between them.

The gene calls are TRBV2 and TRBJ1-4; TRBD1 aligns across 12 bases. This CDR3 is built from 16 residues. Germline values: CDR1 SNHLY, CDR2 FYNNEI. V lost 4 bases to trimming and J lost 4 bases; unmatched junction nucleotides: 4. The CDR3 bases are TGTGCCAGCAGTGGGGACAGGGGGCACGGTAATGAAAAACTGTTTTTT. Translating gives CASSGDRGHGNEKLFF.

V usage is TRBV4-1 and J usage is TRBJ1-5, with 8 bases aligning to TRBD1. This CDR3 region has 16 residues. With 0 bases clipped from V and 7 bases from J, the junction kept 8 bases outside the gene matches. Germline loops: CDR1 MGHRA, CDR2 YSYEKL. The CDR3 DNA sequence: TGCGCCAGCAGCCAAGAAGGTCCCAGGGGGCGGCAGCCCCAGCATTTT. The encoded protein is CASSQEGPRGRQPQHF.

V is TRBV10-3 and J is TRBJ1-4, with 7 bases lining up with TRBD1. The CDR3 is made up of 16 amino acids. With 0 bases clipped from V and 12 bases from J, the junction kept 13 bases outside the gene matches. Germline CDR1 reads ENHRY; CDR2 reads SYGVKD. The CDR3 protein is CAISESELRADRELFF. CDR3 DNA: TGTGCCATCAGTGAGTCGGAGTTAAGGGCCGACAGGGAACTGTTTTTT.

V usage is TRBV4-2 and J usage is TRBJ2-7; D tentatively reads TRBD1 or TRBD2 (5 bases each). V lost 7 bases, J lost 5 bases, and 15 bases lay in between. CDR1 is LGHNA and CDR2 is YNFKEQ in the germline V gene. This CDR3 contains 13 residues. The CDR3 sequence is CASKKTGADEQYF. CDR3 DNA: TGTGCCAGCAAGAAAACCGGGGCAGACGAGCAGTACTTC.

This chain links TRBV11-1 with TRBJ1-1; tentatively, D is TRBD1 (5 bases). Trimming left V 1 base short and J 1 base short, with 10 bases between. There are 15 residues in the CDR3. Germline CDR1 is SGHAT and CDR2 is FQDESV (reference sequence). The CDR3 DNA follows: TGTGCCAGCAGCTTAGGCCCGGGGCCGAACACTGAAGCTTTCTTT. This translates into CASSLGPGPNTEAFF.

The chain links TRBV4-2 to TRBJ2-7; 10 bases are shared with TRBD2. Germline CDR1 reads LGHNA; CDR2 reads YNFKEQ. The CDR3 consists of 16 residues. V lost 1 base to trimming and J lost 0 bases; unmatched junction nucleotides: 3. DNA for the CDR3: TGTGCCAGCAGCCAAGGAGCGGGAGGGCTCTCCTACGAGCAGTACTTC. It is translated as CASSQGAGGLSYEQYF.

The CDR3 loop is CASSWGAGGSYGYTF. The CDR3 DNA reads TGTGCCAGCTCCTGGGGAGCAGGGGGCAGCTATGGCTACACCTTC. This rearrangement joins TRBV6-1 to TRBJ1-2; 8 nucleotides agree with TRBD1. After removal of 8 bases from V and 4 bases from J, the junction contained 12 bases not matched to a gene. This CDR3 has 15 residues. The germline gives CDR1 MNHNS, CDR2 SASEGT.

J is TRBJ2-3 and V is TRBV5-1, with D uncertain. Germline CDR1 and CDR2: SGHRS and YFSETQ. The ends were cut back, 0 bases at V and 4 bases at J, with 12 bases in the middle. The CDR3 contains 15 residues. The CDR3 DNA reads TGCGCCAGCAGCTTGGCGACGGGCCCCGCAGATACGCAGTATTTT. Translation gives CASSLATGPADTQYF.

V usage is TRBV7-9 and J usage is TRBJ1-4; TRBD1 is a possible D gene (6 bases). This CDR3 spans 15 amino acids. Germline V lookup: CDR1 SEHNR, CDR2 FQNEAQ (reference sequence). V was pared by 5 bases and J by 5 bases, with 15 bases between. The CDR3 bases are TGTGCCAGCAGCCTGATTCAGGGGAAGAATGAAAAACTGTTTTTT. This translates into CASSLIQGKNEKLFF.

The count of this clone is one. The V call is TRBV6-5, the J call TRBJ2-7; a possible D gene is TRBD2 (6 bases). The CDR3 is made up of 15 amino acids. Germline CDR1 is MNHEY and CDR2 is SVGAGI. The V end was cut by 2 bases, the J end by 6 bases, with 17 bases between. CDR3 bases: TGTGCCAGCAGTTACGTCGGGGGAAGGAGTACCGAGCAGTACTTC. Amino acid sequence: CASSYVGGRSTEQYF.

The V call is TRBV7-9, the J call TRBJ1-2, with 7 bases matching TRBD1. From germline, CDR1 is SEHNR and CDR2 FQNEAQ (reference sequence). The V and J ends lost 1 base and 6 bases, in that order; junction bases with no gene match: 5. The CDR3 sequence is 14 residues long. The CDR3 sequence is CASSLVSGGNGYTF. The CDR3, as DNA: TGTGCCAGCAGCTTAGTGTCAGGGGGTAATGGCTACACCTTC.

The chain joins TRBV7-8 to TRBJ1-1; TRBD1 agrees at 7 bases. Germline V lookup: CDR1 SGHVS, CDR2 FQNEAQ. CDR3 length: 14 amino acids. V gave up 2 bases and J gave up 6 bases; unmatched junction bases: 6. The CDR3 is CASSLIGQGAEAFF. CDR3 nucleotides: TGTGCCAGCAGCTTAATTGGGCAGGGGGCTGAAGCTTTCTTT.